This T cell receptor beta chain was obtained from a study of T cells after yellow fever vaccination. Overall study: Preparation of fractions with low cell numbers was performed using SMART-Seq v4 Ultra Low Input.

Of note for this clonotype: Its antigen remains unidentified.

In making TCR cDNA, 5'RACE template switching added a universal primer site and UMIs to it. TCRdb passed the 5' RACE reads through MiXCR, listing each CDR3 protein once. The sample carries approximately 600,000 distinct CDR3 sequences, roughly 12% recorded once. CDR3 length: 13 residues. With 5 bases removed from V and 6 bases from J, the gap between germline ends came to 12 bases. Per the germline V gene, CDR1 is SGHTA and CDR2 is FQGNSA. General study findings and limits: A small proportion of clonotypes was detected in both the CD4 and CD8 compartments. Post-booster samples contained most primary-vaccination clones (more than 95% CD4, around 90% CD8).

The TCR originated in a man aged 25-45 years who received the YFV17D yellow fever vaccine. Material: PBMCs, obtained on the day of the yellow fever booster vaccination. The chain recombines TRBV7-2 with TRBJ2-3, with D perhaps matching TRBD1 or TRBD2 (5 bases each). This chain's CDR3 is CASSLGPFDTQYF. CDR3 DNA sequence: TGTGCCAGCAGCCTGGGACCGTTTGATACGCAGTATTTT.